This T cell receptor beta chain was observed in a study of blood T cell repertoires in COVID-19. In the study overall: The United States, Italy and Spain supplied acute and convalescent COVID-19 samples. Nucleic acid was either cDNA or gDNA, and it came from T cells, B-cell-depleted T cells, or PBMCs.

The CDR3 runs 17 residues. The trim removed 4 bases at V and 5 bases at J, leaving 13 bases unmatched. From germline, CDR1 is SEHNR and CDR2 FQNEAQ (reference sequence). Seattle patient enrollment occurred during active infection, with longitudinal follow-up thereafter. This clone showed up just once. Study processing details: Scientists estimated how many nucleated cells there were by amplifying reference gene primers. Assay used: immunoSEQ multiplex PCR; TCRdb lists only in-frame clones, some missing. V and J calls and clone size are those listed in that table; D and trimming were worked out from the DNA. In the table there are more than 300,000 clones, around 87% of which are singletons.

This TCR derives from a woman aged 30 to 39 with COVID-19, enrolled during active disease. The sample taken for sequencing was peripheral blood. This rearrangement joins TRBV7-9 to TRBJ2-1; 8 bases match TRBD2. The CDR3 DNA reads TGTGCCAGCAGCTCCACACTCAGGAGCGGGGGAAACAATGAGCAGTTCTTC. Translated, it gives CASSSTLRSGGNNEQFF.